This T cell receptor beta chain was captured by sequencing in a study of T-cell memory formation after mild COVID-19. Notes on the study in general: Clonal second-wave expansions that peaked on day 37 had unconfirmed SARS-CoV-2 specificity.

TCRdb redid the calling of the 5' RACE reads with MiXCR, one entry per CDR3 protein. This sample yields about 14,000 distinct CDR3 sequences, of which roughly a fifth are seen a single time; around 48% belongs to the top ten. The germline V and J ends were trimmed by 4 bases and 2 bases, with 12 bases remaining between them. Germline V gives CDR1 GTSNPN, CDR2 SVGIG (reference sequence). This CDR3 has 13 residues. This clonotype was observed many times. Its matching antigen is unknown. The V and J genes are TRBV30 and TRBJ2-7; D is perhaps TRBD1 (6 bases). This receptor was obtained from an adult woman who had mild COVID-19 (a few samples of this study predate the infection). Cell type and time point are not known. Material: PBMCs or a T cell subset sorted from them (not recorded which). CDR3 nucleotides: TGTGCCTGGACCGTGGACAGTACCTACGAGCAGTACTTC. Its translation is CAWTVDSTYEQYF.